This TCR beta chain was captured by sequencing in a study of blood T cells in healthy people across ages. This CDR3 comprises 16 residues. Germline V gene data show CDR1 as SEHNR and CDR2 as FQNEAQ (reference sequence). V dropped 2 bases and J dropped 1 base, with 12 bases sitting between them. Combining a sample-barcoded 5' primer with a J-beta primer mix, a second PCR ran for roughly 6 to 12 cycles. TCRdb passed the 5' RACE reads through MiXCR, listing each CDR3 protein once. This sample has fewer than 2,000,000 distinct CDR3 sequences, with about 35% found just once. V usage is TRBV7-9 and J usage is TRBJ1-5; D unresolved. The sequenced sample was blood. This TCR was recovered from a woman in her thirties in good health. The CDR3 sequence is CASSLSGSVSNQPQHF. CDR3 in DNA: TGTGCCAGCAGCTTATCGGGTTCTGTCAGCAATCAGCCCCAGCATTTT.